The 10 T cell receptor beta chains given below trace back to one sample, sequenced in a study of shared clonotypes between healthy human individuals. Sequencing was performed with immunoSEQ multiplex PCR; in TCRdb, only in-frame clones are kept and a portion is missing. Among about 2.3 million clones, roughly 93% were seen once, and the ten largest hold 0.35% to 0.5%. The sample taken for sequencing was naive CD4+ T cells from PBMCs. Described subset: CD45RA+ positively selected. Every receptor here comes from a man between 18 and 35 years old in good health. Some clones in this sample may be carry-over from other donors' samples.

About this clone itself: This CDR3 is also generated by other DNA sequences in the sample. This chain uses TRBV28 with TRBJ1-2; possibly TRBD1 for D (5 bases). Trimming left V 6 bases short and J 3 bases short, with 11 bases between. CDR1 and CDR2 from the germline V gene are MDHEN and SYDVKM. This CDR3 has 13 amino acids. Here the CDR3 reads CASSLGTDYGYTF. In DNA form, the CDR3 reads TGTGCCAGCAGCCTAGGGACCGACTATGGCTACACCTTC.

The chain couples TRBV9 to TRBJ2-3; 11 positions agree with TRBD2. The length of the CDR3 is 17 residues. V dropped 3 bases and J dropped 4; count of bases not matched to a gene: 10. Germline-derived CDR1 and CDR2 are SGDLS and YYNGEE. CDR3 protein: CASSAYPTSGIPDTQYF. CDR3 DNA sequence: TGTGCCAGCAGCGCGTACCCGACTAGCGGGATTCCAGATACGCAGTATTTT.

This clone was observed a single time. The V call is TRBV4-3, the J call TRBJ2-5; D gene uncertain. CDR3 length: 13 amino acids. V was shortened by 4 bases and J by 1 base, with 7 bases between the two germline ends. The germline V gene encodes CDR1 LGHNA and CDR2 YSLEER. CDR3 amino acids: CASSRALQETQYF. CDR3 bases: TGCGCCAGCAGCCGCGCACTCCAAGAGACCCAGTACTTC.

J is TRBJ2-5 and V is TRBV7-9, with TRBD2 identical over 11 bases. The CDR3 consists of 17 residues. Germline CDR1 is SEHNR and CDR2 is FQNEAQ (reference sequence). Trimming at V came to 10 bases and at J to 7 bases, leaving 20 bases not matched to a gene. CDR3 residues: CATDRGQGTSGPGTQYF. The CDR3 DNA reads TGTGCCACCGATCGGGGCCAGGGGACTAGCGGTCCCGGGACCCAGTACTTC.

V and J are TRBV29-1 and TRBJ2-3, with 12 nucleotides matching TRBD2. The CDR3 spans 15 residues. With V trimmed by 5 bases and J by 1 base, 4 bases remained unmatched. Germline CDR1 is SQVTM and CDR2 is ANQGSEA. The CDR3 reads CSVLRTSGGTDTQYF. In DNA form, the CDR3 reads TGCAGCGTTCTCCGGACTAGCGGGGGCACAGATACGCAGTATTTT.

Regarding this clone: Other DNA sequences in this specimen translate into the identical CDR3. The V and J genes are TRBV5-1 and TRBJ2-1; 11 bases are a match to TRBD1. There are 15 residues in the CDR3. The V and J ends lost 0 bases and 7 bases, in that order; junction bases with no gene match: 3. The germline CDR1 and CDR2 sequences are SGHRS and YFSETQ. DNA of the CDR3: TGCGCCAGCAGCTTGGCGGGGACAGGGGGTAATGAGCAGTTCTTC. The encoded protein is CASSLAGTGGNEQFF.

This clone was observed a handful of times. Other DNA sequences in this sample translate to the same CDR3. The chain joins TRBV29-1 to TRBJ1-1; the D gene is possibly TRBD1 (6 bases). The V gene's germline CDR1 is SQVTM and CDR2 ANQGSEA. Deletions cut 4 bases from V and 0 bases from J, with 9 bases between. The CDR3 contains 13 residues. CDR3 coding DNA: TGCAGCGTTGCGGGGACAATGAACACTGAAGCTTTCTTT. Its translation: CSVAGTMNTEAFF.

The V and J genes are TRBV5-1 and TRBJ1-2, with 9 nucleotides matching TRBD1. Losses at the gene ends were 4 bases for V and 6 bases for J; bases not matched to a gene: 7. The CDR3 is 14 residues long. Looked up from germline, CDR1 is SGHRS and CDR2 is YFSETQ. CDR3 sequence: CASSLTGGKDGYTF. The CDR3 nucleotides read TGCGCCAGCAGCCTCACAGGGGGCAAGGATGGCTACACCTTC.

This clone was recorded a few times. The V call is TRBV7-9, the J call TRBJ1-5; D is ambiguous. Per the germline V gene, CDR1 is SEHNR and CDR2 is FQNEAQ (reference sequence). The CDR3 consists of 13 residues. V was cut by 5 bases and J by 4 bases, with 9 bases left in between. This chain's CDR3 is CASSLQENQPQHF. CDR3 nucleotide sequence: TGTGCCAGCAGCCTCCAGGAAAATCAGCCCCAGCATTTT.

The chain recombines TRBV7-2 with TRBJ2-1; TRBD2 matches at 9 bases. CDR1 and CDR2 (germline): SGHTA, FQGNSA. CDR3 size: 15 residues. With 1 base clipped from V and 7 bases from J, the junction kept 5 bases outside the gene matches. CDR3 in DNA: TGTGCCAGCAGCTTAGAGGGTAGCGGGAGAAATGAGCAGTTCTTC. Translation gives CASSLEGSGRNEQFF.